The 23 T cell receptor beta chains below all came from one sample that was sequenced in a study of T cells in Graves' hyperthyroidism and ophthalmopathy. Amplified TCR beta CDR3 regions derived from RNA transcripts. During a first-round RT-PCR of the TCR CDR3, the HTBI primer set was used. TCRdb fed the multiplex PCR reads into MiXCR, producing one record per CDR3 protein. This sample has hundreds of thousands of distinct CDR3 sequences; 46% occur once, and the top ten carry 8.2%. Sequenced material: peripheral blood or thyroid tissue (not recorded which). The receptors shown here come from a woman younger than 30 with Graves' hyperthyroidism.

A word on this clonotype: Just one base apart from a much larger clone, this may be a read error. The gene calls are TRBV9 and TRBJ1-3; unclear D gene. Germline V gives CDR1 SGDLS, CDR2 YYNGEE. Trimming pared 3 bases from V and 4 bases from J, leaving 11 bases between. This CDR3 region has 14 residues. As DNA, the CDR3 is TGTGCCAGCAGCGCAGCTCCCGACGGAAACACCATATATTTT. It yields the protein CASSAAPDGNTIYF. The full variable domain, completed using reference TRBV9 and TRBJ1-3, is DSGVTQTPKHLITATGQRVTLRCSPRSGDLSVYWYQQSLDQGLQFLIQYYNGEERAKGNILERFSAQQFPDLHSELNLSSLELGDSALYFCASSAAPDGNTIYFGEGSWLTVV.

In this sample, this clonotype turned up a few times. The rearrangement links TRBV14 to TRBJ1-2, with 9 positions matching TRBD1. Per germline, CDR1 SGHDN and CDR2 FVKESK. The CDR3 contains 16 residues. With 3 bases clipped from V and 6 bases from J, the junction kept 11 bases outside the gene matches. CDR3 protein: CASSQDRDRVLHGYTF. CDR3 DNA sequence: TGTGCCAGCAGCCAGGACCGGGACAGGGTACTTCATGGCTACACCTTC.

CDR3 in amino acids: CAPTARGGNQPQHF. CDR3 sequence (DNA): TGTGCCCCCACGGCCAGGGGGGGCAATCAGCCCCAGCATTTT. V gene TRBV15 combines with J gene TRBJ1-5; 7 nucleotides agree with TRBD1. Germline CDR1 and CDR2: LNHNV and YYDKDF (reference sequence). This CDR3 region has 14 residues. V gave up 11 bases and J gave up 2 bases; unmatched junction bases: 9.

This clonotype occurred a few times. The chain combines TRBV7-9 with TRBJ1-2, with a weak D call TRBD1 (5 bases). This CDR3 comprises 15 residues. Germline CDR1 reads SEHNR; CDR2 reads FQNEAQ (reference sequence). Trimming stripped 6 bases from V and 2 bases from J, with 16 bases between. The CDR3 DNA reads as TGTGCCAGCAGTTACTCGACGCGGGGCAACTATGGCTACACCTTC. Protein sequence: CASSYSTRGNYGYTF.

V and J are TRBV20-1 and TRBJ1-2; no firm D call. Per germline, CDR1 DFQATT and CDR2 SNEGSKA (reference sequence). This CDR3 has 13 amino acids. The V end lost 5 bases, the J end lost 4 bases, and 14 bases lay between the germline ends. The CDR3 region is CSAERQIGYGYTF. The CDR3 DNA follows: TGCAGTGCTGAAAGACAAATCGGCTATGGCTACACCTTC.

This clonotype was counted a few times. The CDR3 here is CASSESSRREKLFF. The DNA of the CDR3 is TGTGCCAGCAGTGAATCAAGTAGGCGTGAAAAACTGTTTTTT. The chain employs TRBV25-1 and TRBJ1-4; no firm D call. Trimming removed 1 base at V and 7 bases at J, with 10 bases between. Germline V gene lookup returns CDR1 MGHDK and CDR2 SYGVNS. The CDR3 covers 14 residues. Variable domain in full (rest from reference TRBV25-1 and TRBJ1-4): EADIYQTPRYLVIGTGKKITLECSQTMGHDKMYWYQQDPGMELHLIHYSYGVNSTEKGDLSSESTVSRIRTEHFPLTLESARPSHTSQYLCASSESSRREKLFFGSGTQLSVL.

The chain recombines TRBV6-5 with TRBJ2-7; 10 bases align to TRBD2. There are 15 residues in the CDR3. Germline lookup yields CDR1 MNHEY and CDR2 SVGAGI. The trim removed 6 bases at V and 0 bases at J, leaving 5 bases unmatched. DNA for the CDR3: TGTGCCAGCAGCTTACCTAGCGGGAGCTCCTACGAGCAGTACTTC. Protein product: CASSLPSGSSYEQYF.

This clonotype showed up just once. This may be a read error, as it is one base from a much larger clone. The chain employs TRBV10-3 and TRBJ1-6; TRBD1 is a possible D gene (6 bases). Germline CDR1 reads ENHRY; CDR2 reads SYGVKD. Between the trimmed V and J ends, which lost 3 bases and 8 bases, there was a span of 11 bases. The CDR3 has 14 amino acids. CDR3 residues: CAISEVNRDSPLHF. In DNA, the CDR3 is TGTGCCATCAGTGAAGTTAACAGGGATTCACCCCTCCACTTT.

Here the CDR3 DNA reads TGCAGTGCCCAGGGGACCCAGTACTTC. Amino acid sequence: CSAQGTQYF. The chain combines TRBV20-1 with TRBJ2-5; D perhaps matches TRBD1 (5 bases). In germline, CDR1 is DFQATT, CDR2 SNEGSKA (reference sequence). V dropped 6 bases and J dropped 7 bases, with 6 bases sitting between them. This CDR3 comprises 9 residues.

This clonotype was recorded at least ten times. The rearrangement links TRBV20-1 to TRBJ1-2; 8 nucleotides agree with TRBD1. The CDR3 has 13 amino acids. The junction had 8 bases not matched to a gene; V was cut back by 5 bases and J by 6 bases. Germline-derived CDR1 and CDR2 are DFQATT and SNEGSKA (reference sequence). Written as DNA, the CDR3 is TGCAGTGCTCCAGTGGGCAGGGGGCATGGCTACACCTTC. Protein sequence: CSAPVGRGHGYTF.

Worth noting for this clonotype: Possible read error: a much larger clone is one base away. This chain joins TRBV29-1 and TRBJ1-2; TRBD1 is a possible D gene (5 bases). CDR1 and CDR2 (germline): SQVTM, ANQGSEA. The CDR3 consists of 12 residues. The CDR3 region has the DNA TGCAGCGTTCCCAGGGACCTTCGGGGCTACGCCTTC. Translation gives CSVPRDLRGYAF.

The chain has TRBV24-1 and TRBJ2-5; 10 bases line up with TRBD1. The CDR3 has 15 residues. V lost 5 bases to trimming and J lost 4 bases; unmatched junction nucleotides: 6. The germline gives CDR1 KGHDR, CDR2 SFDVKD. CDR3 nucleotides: TGTGCCACCAGTGCCGCTGGACAGGGGGGAGAGACCCAGTACTTC. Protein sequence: CATSAAGQGGETQYF.

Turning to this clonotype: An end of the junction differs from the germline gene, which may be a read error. CDR3 residues: CASSHGQGHTEAFF. DNA of the CDR3: TGTGCCAGCAGCCACGGACAGGGACACACTGAAGCTTTCTTT. The J gene is TRBJ1-1, the V gene TRBV15; 8 bases are shared with TRBD1. Germline CDR1 and CDR2: LNHNV and YYDKDF (reference sequence). This CDR3 spans 14 amino acids.

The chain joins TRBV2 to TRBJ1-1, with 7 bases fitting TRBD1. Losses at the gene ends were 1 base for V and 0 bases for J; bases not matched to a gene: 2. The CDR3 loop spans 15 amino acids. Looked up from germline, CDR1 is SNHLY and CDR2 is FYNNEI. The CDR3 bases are TGTGCCAGCAGTGAAGTTCAGGGGGTGAACACTGAAGCTTTCTTT. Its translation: CASSEVQGVNTEAFF. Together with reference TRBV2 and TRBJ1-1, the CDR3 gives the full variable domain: EPEVTQTPSHQVTQMGQEVILRCVPISNHLYFYWYRQILGQKVEFLVSFYNNEISEKSEIFDDQFSVERPDGSNFTLKIRSTKLEDSAMYFCASSEVQGVNTEAFFGQGTRLTVV.

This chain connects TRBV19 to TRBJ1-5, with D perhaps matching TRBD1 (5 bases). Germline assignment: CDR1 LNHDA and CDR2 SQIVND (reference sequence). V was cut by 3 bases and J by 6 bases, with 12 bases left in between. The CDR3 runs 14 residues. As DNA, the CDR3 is TGTGCCAGTAGTATCCTTACAGGTAGTCAGCCCCAGCATTTT. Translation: CASSILTGSQPQHF.

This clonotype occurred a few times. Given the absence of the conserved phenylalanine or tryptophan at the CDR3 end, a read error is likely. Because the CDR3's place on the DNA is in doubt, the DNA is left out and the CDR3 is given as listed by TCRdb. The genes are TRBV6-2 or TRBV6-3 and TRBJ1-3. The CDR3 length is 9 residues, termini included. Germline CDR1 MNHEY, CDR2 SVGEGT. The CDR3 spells CAISDRAGV.

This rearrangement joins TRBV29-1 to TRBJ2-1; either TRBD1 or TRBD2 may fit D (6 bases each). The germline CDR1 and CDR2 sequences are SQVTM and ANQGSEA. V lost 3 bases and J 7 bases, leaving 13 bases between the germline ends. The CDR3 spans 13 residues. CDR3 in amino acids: CSVEDWGANEQFF. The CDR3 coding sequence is TGCAGCGTTGAGGATTGGGGGGCGAATGAGCAGTTCTTC.

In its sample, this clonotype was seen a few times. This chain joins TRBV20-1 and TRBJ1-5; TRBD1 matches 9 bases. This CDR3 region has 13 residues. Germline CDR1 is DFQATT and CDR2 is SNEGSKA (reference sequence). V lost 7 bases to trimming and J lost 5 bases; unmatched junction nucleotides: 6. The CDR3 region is CSVRGQGHQPQHF. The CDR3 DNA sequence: TGCAGTGTCAGGGGACAGGGACATCAGCCCCAGCATTTT.

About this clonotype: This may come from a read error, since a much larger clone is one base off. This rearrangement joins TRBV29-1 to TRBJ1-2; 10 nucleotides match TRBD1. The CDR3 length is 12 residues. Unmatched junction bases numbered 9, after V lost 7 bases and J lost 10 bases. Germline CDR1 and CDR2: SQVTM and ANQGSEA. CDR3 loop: CSAAGTGDVYTF. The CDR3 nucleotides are TGCAGCGCAGCCGGGACAGGGGATGTCTACACCTTC. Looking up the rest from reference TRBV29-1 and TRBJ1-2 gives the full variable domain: SAVISQKPSRDICQRGTSLTIQCQVDSQVTMMFWYRQQPGQSLTLIATANQGSEATYESGFVIDKFPISRPNLTFSTLTVSNMSPEDSSIYLCSAAGTGDVYTFGSGTRLTVV.

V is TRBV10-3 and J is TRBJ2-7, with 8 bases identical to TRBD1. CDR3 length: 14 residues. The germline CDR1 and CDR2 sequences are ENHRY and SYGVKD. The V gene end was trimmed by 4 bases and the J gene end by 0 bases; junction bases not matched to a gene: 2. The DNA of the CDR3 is TGTGCCATCAGTGGGGACAGGTCCTCCTACGAGCAGTACTTC. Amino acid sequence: CAISGDRSSYEQYF.

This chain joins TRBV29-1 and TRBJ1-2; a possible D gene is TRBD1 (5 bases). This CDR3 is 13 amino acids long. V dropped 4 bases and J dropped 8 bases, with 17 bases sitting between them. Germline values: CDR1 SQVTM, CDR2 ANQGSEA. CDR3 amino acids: CSVGTGTAFGYTF. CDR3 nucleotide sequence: TGCAGCGTTGGGACCGGGACGGCCTTCGGCTACACCTTC.

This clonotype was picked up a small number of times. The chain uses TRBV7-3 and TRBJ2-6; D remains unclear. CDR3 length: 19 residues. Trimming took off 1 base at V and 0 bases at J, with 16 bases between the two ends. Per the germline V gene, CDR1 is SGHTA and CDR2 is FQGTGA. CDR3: CASSLMGYSRPSGANVLTF. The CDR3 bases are TGTGCCAGCAGCTTAATGGGGTACAGCCGTCCCTCTGGGGCCAACGTCCTGACTTTC.

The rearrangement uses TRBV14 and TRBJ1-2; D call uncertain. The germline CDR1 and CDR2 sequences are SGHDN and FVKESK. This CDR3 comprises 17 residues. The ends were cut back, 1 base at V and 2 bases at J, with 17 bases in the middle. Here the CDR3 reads CASSQASLASPNYGYTF. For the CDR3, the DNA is TGTGCCAGCAGCCAAGCGTCGCTTGCCAGTCCGAACTATGGCTACACCTTC.